The 7 T cell receptor beta chains listed next were all sequenced from one sample in a study of early T cells in non-severe SARS-CoV-2 infection. TCRdb ran MiXCR on the 5' RACE reads and lists one entry per CDR3 protein. The sample lists about 70,000 distinct CDR3 sequences, more than 4% seen once, with under 7.5% in the top ten. The input for sequencing was whole blood, taken at baseline. These receptors were obtained from an adult who was a healthcare worker with PCR-confirmed SARS-CoV-2 infection or an uninfected control (not recorded which).

This clonotype has at least ten counts. V usage is TRBV6-6 and J usage is TRBJ1-1, with D possibly being TRBD1 (5 bases). V lost 9 bases and J 6 bases, leaving 11 bases between the germline ends. Germline lookup yields CDR1 MNHNY and CDR2 SVGAGI (reference sequence). This CDR3 has 11 residues. The DNA for the CDR3 is TGTGCCAGTACCAAAGGGGCTGAAGCTTTCTTT. The encoded protein is CASTKGAEAFF.

The V and J genes are TRBV5-1 and TRBJ1-5; the D is unclear. The CDR3 spans 14 residues. The germline gives CDR1 SGHRS, CDR2 YFSETQ. Trimming stripped 4 bases from V and 0 bases from J, with 8 bases between. The CDR3 here is CASSPDGSNQPQHF. The CDR3 nucleotides are TGCGCCAGCAGCCCGGACGGTAGCAATCAGCCCCAGCATTTT.

This clonotype has at least ten counts. The chain employs TRBV20-1 and TRBJ1-4, with TRBD1 identical over 10 bases. Germline V CDR1 and CDR2: DFQATT, SNEGSKA (reference sequence). The CDR3 has 14 residues. Trimming cost V 6 bases and J 6 bases; bases outside gene matches: 7. In DNA, the CDR3 is TGCAGTGCCACAACCGGGACAGGGGATGAAAAACTGTTTTTT. This encodes CSATTGTGDEKLFF.

This clonotype was observed many times. The chain combines TRBV4-1 with TRBJ2-3, with D hard to call. V lost 0 bases and J 0 bases, leaving 4 bases between the germline ends. CDR1 is MGHRA and CDR2 is YSYEKL in the germline V gene. This CDR3 region has 14 residues. CDR3 sequence: CASSQESSTDTQYF. CDR3 sequence (DNA): TGCGCCAGCAGCCAAGAGTCAAGCACAGATACGCAGTATTTT.

CDR3 in DNA: TGTGCCAGCAGCCTCCGGACAGGTTCCGGCGGGGAGCTGTTTTTT. Translation gives CASSLRTGSGGELFF. The chain is built from TRBV7-6 and TRBJ2-2, with TRBD1 identical over 7 bases. From germline, CDR1 is SGHVS and CDR2 FNYEAQ. Trimming took 5 bases from V and 7 from J; bases not matched to a gene: 10. The CDR3 is made up of 15 amino acids. Complete variable domain (other parts from reference TRBV7-6 and TRBJ2-2): GAGVSQSPRYKVTKRGQDVALRCDPISGHVSLYWYRQALGQGPEFLTYFNYEAQQDKSGLPNDRFSAERPEGSISTLTIQRTEQRDSAMYRCASSLRTGSGGELFFGEGSRLTVL.

This clonotype was seen more than once but under ten times. The chain carries TRBV27 and TRBJ2-7; the D gene is possibly TRBD2 (5 bases). This CDR3 spans 18 amino acids. Germline CDR1 is MNHEY and CDR2 is SMNVEV (reference sequence). With 5 bases removed from V and 5 bases from J, the gap between germline ends came to 28 bases. CDR3 sequence (DNA): TGTGCCAGCAGTATAAGCTTCCCCGGTTATAGAGGGCATAACGAGCAGTACTTC. Translated, it gives CASSISFPGYRGHNEQYF.

The chain recombines TRBV9 with TRBJ2-1, with D perhaps matching TRBD2 (6 bases). CDR1 is SGDLS and CDR2 is YYNGEE in the germline V gene. The CDR3 loop spans 15 amino acids. Trimming took 4 bases from V and 8 from J, leaving 19 bases between them. Written as DNA, the CDR3 is TGTGCCAGCAGCTCCGAGGGGACTCGGGGCGATGAGCAGTTCTTC. It specifies CASSSEGTRGDEQFF.